This is a list of T cell receptor beta chains from one sample in a study of T cells in Graves' hyperthyroidism and ophthalmopathy. A single record per CDR3 protein comes from TCRdb applying MiXCR to the multiplex PCR reads. The profile shows about 200,000 distinct CDR3 sequences, 15% to 20% of them singletons. Sequenced sample: blood. The origin of the receptors is a middle-aged man with Graves' hyperthyroidism. The CDR3 runs from the conserved cysteine through the conserved F or W. A D gene is named only where the DNA matches it firmly. Clone size is not always given. Where it is, it says once, few, many or a class for expanded clones.

V	J	size	D	DNA	CDR3
TRBV6-8	TRBJ1-1	few	NA	TGTGCCAGCAGTTATGAGGAATGGACAGTGGACATGAACACTGAAGCTTTCTTT	CASSYEEWTVDMNTEAFF
TRBV29-1	TRBJ2-7	once	TRBD2	TGCAGCGTGTATAGCGGGGGGACCAACTACGAGCAGTACTTC	CSVYSGGTNYEQYF
TRBV12-3/TRBV12-4	TRBJ2-3	many	TRBD2	TGTGCCAGCAGTAGCCGGGAGGAGTCTAGCACAGATACGCAGTATTTT	CASSSREESSTDTQYF
TRBV10-3	TRBJ1-5	many	NA	TGTGCCATCAGTGAGTCGGCTGGCAGCAATCAGCCCCAGCATTTT	CAISESAGSNQPQHF
TRBV11-3	TRBJ2-4	few	TRBD2	TGTGCCAGCAGCTTACAAGCGGGGGATGCCATTCAGTACTTC	CASSLQAGDAIQYF
TRBV19	TRBJ2-3	NA	TRBD2	TGTGCCAGTAGTATGGGGGGACTAGCGGGGGGCAGGTCAGATACGCAGTATTTT	CASSMGGLAGGRSDTQYF
TRBV5-1	TRBJ1-2	few	NA	TGCGCCAGCAGCACGCAGAAATCCTGGGGCTACACCTTC	CASSTQKSWGYTF
TRBV9	TRBJ2-3	many	NA	TGTGCCAGCAGCGGATCAGGGTTCGCTGATACGCAGTATTTT	CASSGSGFADTQYF
TRBV15	TRBJ2-7	many	NA	TGTGCCACCAGCAGATCACAGTCCCCGTCGCGAGAGCAGTACTTC	CATSRSQSPSREQYF
TRBV20-1	TRBJ2-5	few	TRBD2	TGCAGTGCAAACCCCCACCGCGGGGGGGAAGAGACCCAGTACTTC	CSANPHRGGEETQYF
TRBV27	TRBJ2-5	many	TRBD1	TGTGCCAGCAGTTTAAACACAGGGGAAGAGACCCAGTACTTC	CASSLNTGEETQYF
TRBV6-5	TRBJ2-5	NA	NA	TGTGCCAGCAGTTACAACCAAGAGACCCAGTACTTC	CASSYNQETQYF
TRBV6-2/TRBV6-3	TRBJ2-1	many	NA	TGTGCCAGCAGTTACTGGATTTACAATGAGCAGTTCTTC	CASSYWIYNEQFF
TRBV6-2/TRBV6-3	TRBJ2-1	many	NA	TGTGCCAGCAGTTACTCGAGTCCGGGGAGTTTATCCAATGAGCAGTTCTTC	CASSYSSPGSLSNEQFF
TRBV4-3	TRBJ2-1	NA	NA	TGCGCCAGCAGCCAAGCCCCGTGGACTGGGCGGGATAATGAGCAGTTCTTC	CASSQAPWTGRDNEQFF
TRBV20-1	TRBJ1-4	many	NA	TGCAGTGCTACGACATACGGGGACGAAAAACTGTTTTTT	CSATTYGDEKLFF